This T cell receptor (beta chain) was found in a study of T cell repertoires in cytomegalovirus infection. Deletions cut 0 bases from V and 8 bases from J, with 13 bases between. Germline-derived CDR1 and CDR2 are SGHVS and FNYEAQ. The CDR3 spans 14 residues. Study-wide results and caveats: HLA-C-restricted TCR beta clonotypes specific for CMV led the ex vivo response.

One entry per CDR3 protein, called by TCRdb with MiXCR from the reads. The repertoire holds about 920,000 distinct CDR3 sequences, with about a third as singletons. A remark on this clonotype: Its antigen remains unknown.

The chain recombines TRBV7-6 with TRBJ1-2; D might be TRBD1 (6 bases). The receptor's source is a human donor in good health (CMV status not recorded). Some clones in this sample may be carry-over from other donors' samples. Sample: cultured CD8+ T cells from PBMCs, taken from culture after CMV antigen stimulation. The CDR3 loop is CASSLAAAGEGYTF. The CDR3 region has the DNA TGTGCCAGCAGCTTAGCGGCGGCAGGGGAGGGCTACACCTTC.